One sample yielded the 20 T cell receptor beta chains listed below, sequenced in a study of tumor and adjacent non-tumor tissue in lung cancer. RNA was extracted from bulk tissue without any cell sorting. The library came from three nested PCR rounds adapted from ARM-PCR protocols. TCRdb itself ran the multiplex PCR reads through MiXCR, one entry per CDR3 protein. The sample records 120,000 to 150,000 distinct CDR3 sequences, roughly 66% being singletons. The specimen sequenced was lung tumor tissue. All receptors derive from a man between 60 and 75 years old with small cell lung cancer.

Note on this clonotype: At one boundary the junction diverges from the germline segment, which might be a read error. CDR3 nucleotide sequence: TGTGCAAGCAGAGTAAGGGACGCGAGTGGCTACACCTTC. It is translated as CASRVRDASGYTF. The chain recombines TRBV11-1 with TRBJ1-2, with D perhaps matching TRBD1 (5 bases). The CDR3 spans 13 residues. Germline CDR1 reads SGHAT; CDR2 reads FQDESV (reference sequence).

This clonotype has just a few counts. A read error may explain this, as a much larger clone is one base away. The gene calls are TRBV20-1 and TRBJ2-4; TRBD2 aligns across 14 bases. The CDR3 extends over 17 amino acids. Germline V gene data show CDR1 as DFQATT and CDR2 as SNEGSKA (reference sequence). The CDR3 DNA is TGCAGTGCTCCGGGACTAGCGGGAGCTGGTGCCAAAAACATTGAGTACTTC. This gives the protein CSAPGLAGAGAKNIEYF.

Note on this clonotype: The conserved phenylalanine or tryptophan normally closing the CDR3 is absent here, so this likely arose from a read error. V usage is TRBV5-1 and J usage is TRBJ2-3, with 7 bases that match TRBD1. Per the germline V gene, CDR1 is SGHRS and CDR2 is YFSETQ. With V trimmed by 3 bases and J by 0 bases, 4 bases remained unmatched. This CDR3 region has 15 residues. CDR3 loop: CASSWTGASTDTQYS. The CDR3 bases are TGCGCCAGCAGCTGGACAGGAGCTAGCACAGATACGCAGTATTCT.

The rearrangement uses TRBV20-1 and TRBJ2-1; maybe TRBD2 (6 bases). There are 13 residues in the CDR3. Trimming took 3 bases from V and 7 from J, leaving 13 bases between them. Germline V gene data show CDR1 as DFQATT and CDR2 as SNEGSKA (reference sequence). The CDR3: CSASRLVGNEQFF. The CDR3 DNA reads TGCAGTGCTAGCCGACTAGTCGGGAATGAGCAGTTCTTC.

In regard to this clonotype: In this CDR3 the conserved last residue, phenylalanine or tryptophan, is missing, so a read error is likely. The CDR3 spells CASSFMDDTEAFV. Written as DNA, the CDR3 is TGTGCCAGCAGTTTCATGGACGACACTGAAGCTTTCGTT. The rearrangement joins TRBV12-3 or TRBV12-4 to TRBJ1-1, with D hard to call. This CDR3 comprises 13 residues. V was cut by 3 bases and J by 3 bases, with 8 bases left in between.

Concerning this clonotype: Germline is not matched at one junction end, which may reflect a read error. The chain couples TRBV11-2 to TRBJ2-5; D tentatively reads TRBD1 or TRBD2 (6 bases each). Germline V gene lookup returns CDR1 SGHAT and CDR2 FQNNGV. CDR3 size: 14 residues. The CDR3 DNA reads TGTTCCAGCTGCTTAGTCCGGGGGCGGGAGACCCAGTACTTC. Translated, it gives CSSCLVRGRETQYF. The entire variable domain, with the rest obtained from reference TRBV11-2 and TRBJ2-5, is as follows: EAGVAQSPRYKIIEKRQSVAFWCNPISGHATLYWYQQILGQGPKLLIQFQNNGVVDDSQLPKDRFSAERLKGVDSTLKIQPAKLEDSAVYLCSSCLVRGRETQYFGPGTRLLVL.

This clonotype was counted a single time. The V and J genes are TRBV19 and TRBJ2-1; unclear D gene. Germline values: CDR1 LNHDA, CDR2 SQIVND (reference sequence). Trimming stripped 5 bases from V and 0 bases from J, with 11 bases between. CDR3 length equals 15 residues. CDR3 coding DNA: TGTGCCAGTAGTTCGGTCCTAAGCTCCTACAATGAGCAGTTCTTC. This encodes CASSSVLSSYNEQFF. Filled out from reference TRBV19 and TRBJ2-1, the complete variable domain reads DGGITQSPKYLFRKEGQNVTLSCEQNLNHDAMYWYRQDPGQGLRLIYYSQIVNDFQKGDIAEGYSVSREKKESFPLTVTSAQKNPTAFYLCASSSVLSSYNEQFFGPGTRLTVL.

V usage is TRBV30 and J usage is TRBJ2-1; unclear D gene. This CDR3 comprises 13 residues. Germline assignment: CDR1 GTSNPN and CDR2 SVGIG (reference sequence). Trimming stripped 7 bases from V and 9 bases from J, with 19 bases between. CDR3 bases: TGTGCCTACTCTTCATCGCTAGGCGGTGAGCAGTTCTTC. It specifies CAYSSSLGGEQFF.

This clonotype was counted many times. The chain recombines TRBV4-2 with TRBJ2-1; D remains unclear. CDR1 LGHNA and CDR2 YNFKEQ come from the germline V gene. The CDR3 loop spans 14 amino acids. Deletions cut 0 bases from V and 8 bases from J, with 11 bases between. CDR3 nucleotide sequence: TGTGCCAGCAGCCAAGAGTCGTTCGGGTATGAGCAGTTCTTC. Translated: CASSQESFGYEQFF.

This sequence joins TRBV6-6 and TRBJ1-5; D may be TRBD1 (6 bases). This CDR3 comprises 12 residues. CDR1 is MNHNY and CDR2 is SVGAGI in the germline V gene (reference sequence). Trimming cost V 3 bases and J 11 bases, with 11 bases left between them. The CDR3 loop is CASSYFGQSQHF. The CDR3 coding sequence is TGTGCCAGCAGTTATTTTGGACAGTCCCAGCATTTT.

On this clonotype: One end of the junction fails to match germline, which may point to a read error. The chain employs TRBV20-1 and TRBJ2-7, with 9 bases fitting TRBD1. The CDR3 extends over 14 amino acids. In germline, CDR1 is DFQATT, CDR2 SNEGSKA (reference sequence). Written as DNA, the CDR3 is TGCAGTGTCCATACCGGGACAGGGACCGACGAGAAGTACTTC. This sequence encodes CSVHTGTGTDEKYF.

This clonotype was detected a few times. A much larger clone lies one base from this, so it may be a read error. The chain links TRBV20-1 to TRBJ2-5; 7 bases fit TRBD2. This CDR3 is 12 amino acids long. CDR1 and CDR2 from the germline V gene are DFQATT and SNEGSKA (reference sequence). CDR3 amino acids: CSASSGKETHYF. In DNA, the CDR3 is TGCAGTGCCAGCAGCGGGAAGGAGACCCATTACTTC.

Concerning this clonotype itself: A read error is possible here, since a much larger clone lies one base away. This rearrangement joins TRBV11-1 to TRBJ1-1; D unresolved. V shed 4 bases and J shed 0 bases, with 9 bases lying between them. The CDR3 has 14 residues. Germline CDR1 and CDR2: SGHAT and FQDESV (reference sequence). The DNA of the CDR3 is TGTGCCAGCAGCTCGAAGGAGTTGAACACTGAAGCTTTCTTT. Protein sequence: CASSSKELNTEAFF.

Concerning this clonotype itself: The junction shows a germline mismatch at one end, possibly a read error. The CDR3 nucleotides read TGTGACAGCGGCCAAGCATCTAGCGGAATACAAGAGACCCAGTACTTC. Translation gives CDSGQASSGIQETQYF. The rearrangement uses TRBV4-2 and TRBJ2-5; 7 nucleotides align to TRBD2. CDR3 length: 16 residues. Germline V gene data show CDR1 as LGHNA and CDR2 as YNFKEQ.

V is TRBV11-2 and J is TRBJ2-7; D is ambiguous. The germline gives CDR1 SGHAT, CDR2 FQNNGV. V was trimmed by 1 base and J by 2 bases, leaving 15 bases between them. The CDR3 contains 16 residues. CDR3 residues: CASSLGLTGSTYEQYV. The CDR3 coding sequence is TGTGCCAGCAGCTTAGGTCTCACCGGATCGACCTACGAGCAGTACGTC.

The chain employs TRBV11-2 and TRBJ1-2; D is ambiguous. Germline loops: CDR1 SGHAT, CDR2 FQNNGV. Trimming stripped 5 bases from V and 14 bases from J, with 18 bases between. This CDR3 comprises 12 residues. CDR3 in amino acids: CASSLQEYGCTF. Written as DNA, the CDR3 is TGTGCCAGCAGCCTGCAGGAGTATGGCTGTACCTTC.

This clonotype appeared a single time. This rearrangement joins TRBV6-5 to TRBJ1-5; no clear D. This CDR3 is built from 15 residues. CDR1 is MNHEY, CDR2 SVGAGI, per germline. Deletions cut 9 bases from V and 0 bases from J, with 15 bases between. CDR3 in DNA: TGTGCCAGTATTCTAACCCAGTATAGCAATCAGCCCCAGCATTTT. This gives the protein CASILTQYSNQPQHF.

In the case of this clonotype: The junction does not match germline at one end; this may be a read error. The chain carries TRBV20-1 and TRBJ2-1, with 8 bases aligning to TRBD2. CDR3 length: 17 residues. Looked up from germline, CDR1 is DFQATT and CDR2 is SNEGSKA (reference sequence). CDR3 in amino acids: CSARGSASGSMYNEQSF. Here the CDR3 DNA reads TGCAGTGCTAGAGGGTCAGCCAGCGGGAGTATGTACAATGAGCAGTCCTTC.

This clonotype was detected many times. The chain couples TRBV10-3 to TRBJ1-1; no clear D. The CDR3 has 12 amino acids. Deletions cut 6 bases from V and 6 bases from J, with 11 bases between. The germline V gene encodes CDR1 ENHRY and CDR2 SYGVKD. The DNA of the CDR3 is TGTGCCATCAGCCGAGAGGGCGCTGAAGCTTTCTTT. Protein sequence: CAISREGAEAFF.

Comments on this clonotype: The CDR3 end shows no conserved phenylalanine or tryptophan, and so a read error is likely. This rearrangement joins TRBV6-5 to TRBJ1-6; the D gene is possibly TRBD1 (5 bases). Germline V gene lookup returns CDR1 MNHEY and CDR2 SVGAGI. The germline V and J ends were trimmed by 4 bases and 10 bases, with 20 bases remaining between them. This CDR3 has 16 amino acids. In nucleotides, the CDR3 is TGTGCCAGCAGTTTCGGTGTTGGGGGACTTAACTCACCCCTCCACTAT. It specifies CASSFGVGGLNSPLHY.